The 20 T cell receptor beta chains below were found in one sample sequenced in a study of T-cell memory formation after mild COVID-19. A single record per CDR3 protein comes from TCRdb applying MiXCR to the 5' RACE reads. The repertoire holds under 300,000 distinct CDR3 sequences, with less than 9.5% as singletons. The sequenced material came from PBMCs or a T cell subset sorted from them (not recorded which). These receptors came from a young man who had mild COVID-19 (a few samples of this study predate the infection). Cell type and time point are not known.

This clonotype was found a few times. This chain uses TRBV6-5 with TRBJ1-5; D gene unclear. The CDR3 spans 12 residues. Germline V lookup: CDR1 MNHEY, CDR2 SVGAGI. The V end lost 4 bases, the J end lost 3 bases, and 4 bases lay between the germline ends. The CDR3 sequence is CASSFFNQPQHF. CDR3 in DNA: TGTGCCAGCAGTTTCTTCAATCAGCCCCAGCATTTT.

This clonotype was counted only a few times. V is TRBV7-9 and J is TRBJ2-2; D is undetermined. The CDR3 runs 12 residues. Per the germline V gene, CDR1 is SEHNR and CDR2 is FQNEAQ (reference sequence). V shed 3 bases and J shed 8 bases, with 7 bases lying between them. The CDR3 region has the DNA TGTGCCAGCAGCTTTGCTCCGGGGGAGCTGTTTTTT. It is translated as CASSFAPGELFF.

This clonotype occurred a few times. The V call is TRBV4-2, the J call TRBJ2-5; D gene unclear. CDR1 is LGHNA and CDR2 is YNFKEQ in the germline V gene. V was clipped by 0 bases and J by 2 bases, with 7 bases between them. There are 14 residues in the CDR3. The CDR3 reads CASSQEYEQETQYF. Written as DNA, the CDR3 is TGTGCCAGCAGCCAAGAGTACGAGCAAGAGACCCAGTACTTC.

This clonotype was counted between two and nine times. The rearrangement links TRBV20-1 to TRBJ1-1, with TRBD1 matching 9 bases. Germline assignment: CDR1 DFQATT and CDR2 SNEGSKA (reference sequence). V shed 4 bases, J shed 4 bases, and the junction held 13 bases outside the gene matches. This CDR3 has 16 amino acids. CDR3 coding DNA: TGCAGTGCTAACTCAAAACGGACAGGGGACGGCACTGAAGCTTTCTTT. Protein sequence: CSANSKRTGDGTEAFF.

There are a few counts of this clonotype. The chain combines TRBV4-1 with TRBJ2-7; D unresolved. In germline, CDR1 is MGHRA, CDR2 YSYEKL. This CDR3 is built from 14 residues. The V and J ends lost 3 bases and 4 bases respectively, with 13 bases between them. The CDR3 spells CASSHGGRTYEQYF. The CDR3 DNA reads as TGCGCCAGCAGCCACGGCGGCCGTACTTACGAGCAGTACTTC.

This clonotype was found a few times. The CDR3 loop is CASSLASVQNSPLHF. CDR3 nucleotides: TGCGCCAGCAGCTTGGCATCCGTTCAGAATTCACCCCTCCACTTT. The J gene is TRBJ1-6, the V gene TRBV5-1; no clear D gene. Germline loops: CDR1 SGHRS, CDR2 YFSETQ. Between the trimmed V and J ends, which lost 0 bases and 7 bases, there was a span of 11 bases. The CDR3 consists of 15 residues. The whole variable domain, filled in from reference TRBV5-1 and TRBJ1-6, reads KAGVTQTPRYLIKTRGQQVTLSCSPISGHRSVSWYQQTPGQGLQFLFEYFSETQRNKGNFPGRFSGRQFSNSRSEMNVSTLELGDSALYLCASSLASVQNSPLHFGNGTRLTVT.

The chain links TRBV5-1 to TRBJ2-5; D perhaps matches TRBD1 (5 bases). Trimming pared 3 bases from V and 2 bases from J, leaving 14 bases between. Germline V gives CDR1 SGHRS, CDR2 YFSETQ. The CDR3 has 15 residues. CDR3 coding DNA: TGCGCCAGCAGCTCGCTGATGGGGCCACAAGAGACCCAGTACTTC. Encoded protein: CASSSLMGPQETQYF. The whole variable domain, filled in from reference TRBV5-1 and TRBJ2-5, reads KAGVTQTPRYLIKTRGQQVTLSCSPISGHRSVSWYQQTPGQGLQFLFEYFSETQRNKGNFPGRFSGRQFSNSRSEMNVSTLELGDSALYLCASSSLMGPQETQYFGPGTRLLVL.

Ten or more counts support this clonotype. The rearrangement links TRBV12-3 or TRBV12-4 to TRBJ1-2; D gene uncertain. The CDR3 is made up of 15 amino acids. V lost 5 bases and J lost 0, with 13 bases in between. This chain's CDR3 is CASSLRATSNYGYTF. For the CDR3, the DNA is TGTGCCAGCAGTCTTCGTGCCACTTCTAACTATGGCTACACCTTC.

The chain is built from TRBV7-2 and TRBJ1-6; tentatively, D is TRBD1 (6 bases). Trimming took 10 bases from V and 7 from J, leaving 17 bases between them. Germline CDR1 and CDR2: SGHTA and FQGNSA. CDR3 length: 14 residues. CDR3 DNA sequence: TGTGCCATCCAGCAGGGGATAATGAATTCACCCCTCCACTTT. It is translated as CAIQQGIMNSPLHF.

This clonotype turned up a few times. The chain combines TRBV28 with TRBJ1-4; possibly TRBD1 for D (5 bases). The CDR3 totals 15 residues. V dropped 7 bases and J dropped 9 bases, with 21 bases sitting between them. Per germline, CDR1 MDHEN and CDR2 SYDVKM. CDR3 coding DNA: TGTGCCAGCACCTCCTGGATGGGGGACCCGAAAAAACTGTTTTTT. It translates to CASTSWMGDPKKLFF.

This clonotype was recorded many times. This rearrangement joins TRBV24-1 to TRBJ2-1; D perhaps matches TRBD2 (6 bases). V lost 3 bases and J 6 bases, leaving 14 bases between the germline ends. The CDR3 loop spans 15 amino acids. CDR1 and CDR2 from the germline V gene are KGHDR and SFDVKD. CDR3 in amino acids: CATSDETRGGNEQFF. CDR3 in DNA: TGTGCCACCAGTGATGAGACTAGGGGCGGCAATGAGCAGTTCTTC.

The J gene is TRBJ2-7, the V gene TRBV12-3 or TRBV12-4; TRBD1 or TRBD2 may be the D gene (5 bases each). The CDR3 has 14 amino acids. V was trimmed by 6 bases and J by 6 bases, leaving 18 bases between them. As DNA, the CDR3 is TGTGCCAGCAGGGGCGCCGGGACGCCCCTCGAGCAGTACTTC. Translating it yields CASRGAGTPLEQYF.

This clonotype has a handful of counts. This chain uses TRBV28 with TRBJ2-1; D may be TRBD2 (6 bases). V dropped 2 bases and J dropped 2 bases, with 13 bases sitting between them. CDR1 is MDHEN and CDR2 is SYDVKM in the germline V gene. This CDR3 has 16 residues. CDR3 residues: CASSLPSERAYNEQFF. The CDR3 region has the DNA TGTGCCAGCAGTTTACCTTCGGAGCGGGCCTACAATGAGCAGTTCTTC.

V gene TRBV5-1 combines with J gene TRBJ2-3; D is uncertain. This CDR3 region has 12 residues. V lost 3 bases and J 7 bases, leaving 9 bases between the germline ends. The germline V gene encodes CDR1 SGHRS and CDR2 YFSETQ. Here the CDR3 DNA reads TGCGCCAGCAGCTCCATCCCGAATACGCAGTATTTT. This translates into CASSSIPNTQYF.

CDR3 DNA: TGTGCCAGCAGGTATACCCCTAGTATGGACGAGCAGTACTTC. Protein product: CASRYTPSMDEQYF. V is TRBV5-5 and J is TRBJ2-7; D is uncertain. Germline values: CDR1 SGHKS, CDR2 YYEKEE (reference sequence). Deletions cut 5 bases from V and 5 bases from J, with 17 bases between. This CDR3 region has 14 residues.

This clonotype came up a few times. The CDR3 region has the DNA TGCGCCAGCAGCCAAGCAGGACGGCTATACAATGAGCAGTTCTTC. The encoded protein is CASSQAGRLYNEQFF. The genes are TRBV4-3 and TRBJ2-1; D is undetermined. Germline CDR1 reads LGHNA; CDR2 reads YSLEER. The CDR3 runs to 15 residues. V was shortened by 1 base and J by 4 bases, with 11 bases between the two germline ends.

The rearrangement uses TRBV9 and TRBJ2-1; TRBD2 is a possible D gene (6 bases). Trimming took off 4 bases at V and 0 bases at J, with 17 bases between the two ends. This CDR3 is built from 17 residues. Germline V CDR1 and CDR2: SGDLS, YYNGEE. The CDR3 sequence: CASSSRGSTSSYNEQFF. CDR3 nucleotides: TGTGCCAGCAGCTCCCGGGGGTCGACCAGCTCCTACAATGAGCAGTTCTTC.

The rearrangement uses TRBV5-5 and TRBJ2-7; the D is unclear. V was cut by 0 bases and J by 4 bases, with 8 bases left in between. This CDR3 has 13 residues. Germline V gene lookup returns CDR1 SGHKS and CDR2 YYEKEE (reference sequence). Here the CDR3 reads CASSLAIGYEQYV. The CDR3 nucleotides are TGTGCCAGCAGCTTGGCCATAGGGTACGAGCAGTACGTC.

This clonotype was seen only a few times. The V and J genes are TRBV6-5 and TRBJ2-7; D tentatively fits TRBD1 or TRBD2 (5 bases each). Germline CDR1 MNHEY, CDR2 SVGAGI. V shed 6 bases and J shed 2 bases, with 11 bases lying between them. The CDR3 extends over 13 amino acids. CDR3 bases: TGTGCCAGCAGCGGGACGGCAGCCTACGAGCAGTACTTC. Translating gives CASSGTAAYEQYF.

This chain links TRBV12-3 or TRBV12-4 with TRBJ1-1; TRBD1 agrees at 7 bases. This CDR3 region has 17 residues. The V segment lost 7 bases and the J segment 0 bases; nucleotides outside the gene matches: 14. CDR3 DNA sequence: TGTGCCAGCACCGTACAGGGGCTACTTTCTATGAACACTGAAGCTTTCTTT. This sequence encodes CASTVQGLLSMNTEAFF.